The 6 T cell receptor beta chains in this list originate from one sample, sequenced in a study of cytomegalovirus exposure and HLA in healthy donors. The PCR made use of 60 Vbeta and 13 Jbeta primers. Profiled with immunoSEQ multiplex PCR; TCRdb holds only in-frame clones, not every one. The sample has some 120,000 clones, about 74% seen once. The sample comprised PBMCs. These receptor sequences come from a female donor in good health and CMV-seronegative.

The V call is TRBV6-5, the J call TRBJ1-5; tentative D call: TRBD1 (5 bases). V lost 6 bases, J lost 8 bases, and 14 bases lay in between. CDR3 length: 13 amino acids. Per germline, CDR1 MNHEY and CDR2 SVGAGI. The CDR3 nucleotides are TGTGCCAGCAGGCCGGGGGGGGTTGAGCCCCAGCATTTT. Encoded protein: CASRPGGVEPQHF.

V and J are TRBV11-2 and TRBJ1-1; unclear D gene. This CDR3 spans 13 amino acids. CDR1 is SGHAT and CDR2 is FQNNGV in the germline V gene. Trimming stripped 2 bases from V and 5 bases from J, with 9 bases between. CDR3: CASSLSSVTEAFF. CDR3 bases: TGTGCCAGCAGCTTATCTAGTGTGACTGAAGCTTTCTTT.

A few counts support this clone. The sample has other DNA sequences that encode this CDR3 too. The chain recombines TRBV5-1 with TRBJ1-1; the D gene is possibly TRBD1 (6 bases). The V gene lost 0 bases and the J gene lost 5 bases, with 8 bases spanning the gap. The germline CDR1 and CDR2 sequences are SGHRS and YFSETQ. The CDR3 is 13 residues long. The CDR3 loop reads CASSLDRVTEAFF. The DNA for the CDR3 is TGCGCCAGCAGCTTGGACAGGGTAACTGAAGCTTTCTTT.

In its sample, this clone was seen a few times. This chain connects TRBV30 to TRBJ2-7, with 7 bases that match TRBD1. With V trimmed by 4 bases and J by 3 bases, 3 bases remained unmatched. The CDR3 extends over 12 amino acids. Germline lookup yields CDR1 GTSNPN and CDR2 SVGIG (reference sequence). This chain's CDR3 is CAWTPGGYEQYF. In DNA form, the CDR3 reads TGTGCCTGGACCCCAGGGGGCTACGAGCAGTACTTC.

CDR3: CASRTTGEHSPLHF. The CDR3 nucleotides are TGTGCCAGCAGAACCACAGGGGAGCATTCACCCCTCCACTTT. The V call is TRBV6-6, the J call TRBJ1-6; 7 nucleotides match TRBD1. Germline CDR1 MNHNY, CDR2 SVGAGI (reference sequence). This CDR3 has 14 residues. J lost 8 bases, V lost 6 bases, and 7 bases had no gene match.

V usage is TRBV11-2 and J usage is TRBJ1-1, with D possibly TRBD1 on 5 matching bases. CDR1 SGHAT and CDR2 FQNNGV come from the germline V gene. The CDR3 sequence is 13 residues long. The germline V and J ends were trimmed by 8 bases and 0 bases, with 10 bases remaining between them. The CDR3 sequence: CASGIGVNTEAFF. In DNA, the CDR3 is TGTGCCAGCGGAATAGGGGTGAACACTGAAGCTTTCTTT. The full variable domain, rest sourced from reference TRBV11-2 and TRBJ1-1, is EAGVAQSPRYKIIEKRQSVAFWCNPISGHATLYWYQQILGQGPKLLIQFQNNGVVDDSQLPKDRFSAERLKGVDSTLKIQPAKLEDSAVYLCASGIGVNTEAFFGQGTRLTVV.